The sequence of this T cell receptor (beta chain) was determined in a study of PD-L1 blockade in urothelial cancer. Study-wide background: Patients with male sex and bladder-origin urothelial cancer accounted for about nine tenths of the roughly 29 enrolled. The analyses of blood took place 3 weeks (second dose) and 6 weeks after treatment start. A median approximately 140,000 T cells were found in blood samples.

General study findings and limits: At the 3-week point, tumor-associated blood clones expanded more in durable-benefit patients.

Worth noting for this clone: The antigen is undetermined.

Stated time point: peripheral blood 6 weeks after treatment start. Sequencing used immunoSEQ multiplex PCR; TCRdb keeps in-frame clones, though not all of them. The sample has about 120,000 clones, approximately 90% seen once. The sample in question was PBMCs, obtained around atezolizumab (anti-PD-L1) treatment. The sequence was collected from a man in his 60s with urothelial cancer.

The CDR3 region is CASSQDLRAGELFF. The CDR3 DNA reads TGCGCCAGCAGCCAAGACTTGAGGGCCGGGGAGCTGTTTTTT. The chain has TRBV4-3 and TRBJ2-2; D is perhaps TRBD2 (5 bases). Germline assignment: CDR1 LGHNA and CDR2 YSLEER. This CDR3 has 14 residues. Trimming shortened V by 0 bases and J by 6 bases, and 8 bases separated the two germline ends.